Listed below are T cell receptor beta chains from one sample, sequenced in a study of molecular identifiers for immune sequencing clone quantification. TCRdb redid the calling of the PCR reads with MiXCR, one entry per CDR3 protein. The table records some 580,000 distinct CDR3 sequences, approximately 24% of them present only once. Sample: naive CD8+ T cells from blood, with Jurkat cell RNA spiked in. The source is a human donor in good health. Some libraries in this study had Jurkat cell RNA spiked in. The CDR3 runs from the conserved cysteine through the conserved F or W. A D gene is named only where the DNA matches it firmly. Clone size appears in some rows only: once, few, many, or a class for an expanded clone.

>TRBD1|.|TRBV9|TRBJ2-1
TGTGCCAGCAGCCTAAAGACAGGGGTCACCTACAATGAGCAGTTCTTC
CASSLKTGVTYNEQFF
>.|.|TRBV5-4|TRBJ2-7
TGTGCCAGCAGCTTTGAAGGGAGCTCCCTCTACGAGCAGTACTTC
CASSFEGSSLYEQYF
>.|few|TRBV4-1|TRBJ2-3
TGCGCCAGCAGCCAAGATCTAGCGCTCACAGATACGCAGTATTTT
CASSQDLALTDTQYF
>TRBD2|few|TRBV24-1|TRBJ2-1
TGTGCCACCAGTGATAGGAGACTAGCGGGAGATGAGCAGTTCTTC
CATSDRRLAGDEQFF
>.|few|TRBV30|TRBJ1-3
TGTGCCTGGACTCCTCGACTGGGGGACGGAAACACCATATATTTT
CAWTPRLGDGNTIYF
>TRBD2|few|TRBV6-5|TRBJ2-1
TGTGCCAGCAGTTACTCGACCGGGACTATGACGTTCTTC
CASSYSTGTMTFF
>.|.|TRBV12-3/TRBV12-4|TRBJ2-1
TGTGCCAGCAGTTTATTCGAGGGGGGTCAGTTCTTC
CASSLFEGGQFF
>.|.|TRBV14|TRBJ2-3
TGTGCCAGCAGCCGGACTCGGGGCACAGATACGCAGTATTTT
CASSRTRGTDTQYF
>TRBD2|.|TRBV12-3/TRBV12-4|TRBJ2-7
TGTGCCAGTAAAGCGGGAGGGGGATACGAGCAGTACTTC
CASKAGGGYEQYF
>.|many|TRBV7-9|TRBJ2-3
TGTGCCAGCAGCGGTCGGGTCGATGATACGCAGTATTTT
CASSGRVDDTQYF
>.|few|TRBV28|TRBJ2-5
TGTGCCAGCGTCGCCGAGGGATTAGAGACCCAGTACTTC
CASVAEGLETQYF
>TRBD1|few|TRBV6-6|TRBJ1-2
TGTGCCACCCCCGGACAGGAGGAGGGCTACACCTTC
CATPGQEEGYTF
>.|few|TRBV21-1|TRBJ1-1
TGTGCCAGCAACTCAGGGAATATGAACACTGAAGCTTTCTTT
CASNSGNMNTEAFF
>.|many|TRBV24-1|TRBJ2-2
TGTGCCACCAGTGATTCTGGGGTCTCCGGGGAGCTGTTTTTT
CATSDSGVSGELFF
>.|many|TRBV9|TRBJ1-1
TGTGCCAGCAGCTCCAGTAGTGGACAGTTTGAAGCTTTCTTT
CASSSSSGQFEAFF
>.|few|TRBV5-1|TRBJ1-1
TGCGCCAGCAGCTTGGTTCAGGGGTCTGAAGCTTTCTTT
CASSLVQGSEAFF
>.|.|TRBV27|TRBJ2-5
TGTGCCAGCACACCAGAAGGGGCAGGGGACGTGACCCAGTACTTC
CASTPEGAGDVTQYF